The 22 T cell receptor beta chains presented below share a single source sample, sequenced in a study of blood T cell repertoires in COVID-19. TCRdb keeps only in-frame clones here, not all; method: immunoSEQ multiplex PCR. There are some 150,000 clones in the sample; 82% occur only once, and roughly 8.1% lies in the top ten. Sequenced material: peripheral blood. Receptors were obtained from a woman in her 70s with acute or convalescent COVID-19.

The J gene is TRBJ2-5, the V gene TRBV3-1 (or the pseudogene TRBV3-2); 8 bases are shared with TRBD2. Germline V gene lookup returns CDR1 LGHDT and CDR2 YNNKEL (reference sequence). With 6 bases clipped from V and 4 bases from J, the junction kept 10 bases outside the gene matches. CDR3 size: 15 residues. In DNA, the CDR3 is TGTGCCAGCAGTTCCGCCGGGGGGGCTCCAGAGACCCAGTACTTC. Translating it yields CASSSAGGAPETQYF.

The DNA of the CDR3 is TGTGCCAGCAGGGCAGACAGGGTGTTATATGGCTACACCTTC. Its protein is CASRADRVLYGYTF. The chain combines TRBV28 with TRBJ1-2; 7 positions match TRBD1. Trimming took 6 bases from V and 5 from J; bases not matched to a gene: 9. The CDR3 is 14 amino acids. Germline V CDR1 and CDR2: MDHEN, SYDVKM.

V is TRBV28 and J is TRBJ1-6, with D possibly TRBD1 on 5 matching bases. This CDR3 has 16 amino acids. Germline assignment: CDR1 MDHEN and CDR2 SYDVKM. V was cut by 6 bases and J by 9 bases, with 21 bases left in between. The CDR3 nucleotides are TGTGCCAGCAGCCCACCGGTCGGGACTTCAAGTTCACCCCTCCACTTT. Translating gives CASSPPVGTSSSPLHF.

This clone appeared a few times. V usage is TRBV7-2 and J usage is TRBJ2-2; 10 bases fit TRBD2. CDR3 size: 17 residues. V was clipped by 5 bases and J by 3 bases; unmatched bases: 9. Germline CDR1 and CDR2: SGHTA and FQGNSA. The CDR3 nucleotides read TGTGCCAGCAGCACTACCAGCGGGAGGGCCCACACCGGGGAGCTGTTTTTT. Translated, it gives CASSTTSGRAHTGELFF.

The chain carries TRBV19 and TRBJ1-5, with 9 bases that match TRBD1. The CDR3 has 15 amino acids. From germline, CDR1 is LNHDA and CDR2 SQIVND (reference sequence). The junction had 11 bases not matched to a gene; V was cut back by 7 bases and J by 7 bases. The CDR3 DNA is TGTGCCAGTACCCTCGTACAGGGGGCAGGCCAGCCCCAGCATTTT. Protein sequence: CASTLVQGAGQPQHF.

In its sample, this clone was seen a few times. V usage is TRBV7-6 and J usage is TRBJ2-7; 7 nucleotides agree with TRBD1. Germline CDR1 and CDR2: SGHVS and FNYEAQ. The junction had 13 bases not matched to a gene; V was cut back by 5 bases and J by 3 bases. This CDR3 contains 16 residues. The DNA of the CDR3 is TGTGCCAGCAGCGTAGATGAGGGGACAGTGAACTACGAGCAGTACTTC. This codes for CASSVDEGTVNYEQYF.

The CDR3 loop is CASSPYRGQPGGELFF. As DNA, the CDR3 is TGTGCCAGTAGTCCGTACAGGGGCCAGCCGGGCGGGGAGCTGTTTTTT. The chain has TRBV19 and TRBJ2-2; TRBD1 agrees at 7 bases. CDR3 length: 16 amino acids. Germline CDR1 reads LNHDA; CDR2 reads SQIVND (reference sequence). V lost 5 bases, J lost 7 bases, and 13 bases stayed unmatched. Variable domain in full (rest from reference TRBV19 and TRBJ2-2): DGGITQSPKYLFRKEGQNVTLSCEQNLNHDAMYWYRQDPGQGLRLIYYSQIVNDFQKGDIAEGYSVSREKKESFPLTVTSAQKNPTAFYLCASSPYRGQPGGELFFGEGSRLTVL.

The rearrangement joins TRBV11-3 to TRBJ2-1, with 7 bases fitting TRBD2. Germline lookup yields CDR1 SGHNT and CDR2 YENEEA. The CDR3 loop spans 13 amino acids. V was pared by 5 bases and J by 4 bases, with 2 bases of the junction left unmatched. Here the CDR3 reads CASSRDYYNEQFF. The CDR3, as DNA: TGTGCCAGCAGCCGGGACTATTACAATGAGCAGTTCTTC.

The chain carries TRBV7-9 and TRBJ2-7; TRBD1 matches at 10 bases. V shed 4 bases and J 6 bases; nucleotides not matched to a gene: 3. CDR3 length: 13 residues. Looked up from germline, CDR1 is SEHNR and CDR2 is FQNEAQ (reference sequence). The CDR3 sequence is CASSSGQGREQYF. In DNA, the CDR3 is TGTGCCAGCAGCTCGGGACAGGGGCGCGAGCAGTACTTC.

The chain carries TRBV6-2 or TRBV6-3 and TRBJ2-1, with 15 bases fitting TRBD2. Unmatched junction bases numbered 5, after V lost 4 bases and J lost 7 bases. Germline V CDR1 and CDR2: MNHEY, SVGEGT. This CDR3 region has 16 residues. This chain's CDR3 is CASSSPGLAGGNEQFF. The CDR3, as DNA: TGTGCCAGCAGTTCTCCGGGACTAGCGGGGGGAAATGAGCAGTTCTTC.

V gene TRBV6-5 combines with J gene TRBJ2-2; D is perhaps TRBD1 (6 bases). CDR1 and CDR2 from the germline V gene are MNHEY and SVGAGI. With 7 bases removed from V and 2 bases from J, the gap between germline ends came to 11 bases. CDR3 length: 14 amino acids. The CDR3 loop is CASIYRVNTGELFF. The CDR3 DNA follows: TGTGCCAGCATCTACAGGGTAAACACCGGGGAGCTGTTTTTT.

The J gene is TRBJ2-7, the V gene TRBV7-2; 8 positions match TRBD1. CDR3 length: 13 amino acids. Trimming removed 8 bases from V and 2 bases from J; junction bases left unmatched: 5. Germline CDR1 reads SGHTA; CDR2 reads FQGNSA. The chain's CDR3 is CASGTGGPYEQYF. CDR3 DNA sequence: TGTGCCAGCGGCACAGGGGGACCCTACGAGCAGTACTTC.

J is TRBJ2-3 and V is TRBV19, with a possible D match to TRBD1 (5 bases). Germline V CDR1 and CDR2: LNHDA, SQIVND (reference sequence). The V end was cut by 3 bases, the J end by 2 bases, with 12 bases between. The CDR3 loop spans 15 amino acids. The CDR3 sequence is CASSISDSITDTQYF. DNA of the CDR3: TGTGCCAGTAGTATTTCCGACAGCATCACAGATACGCAGTATTTT.

The J gene is TRBJ1-4, the V gene TRBV21-1; TRBD1, the table's D call, lacks a check against the DNA. TRBV21-1 has pseudogene status. The CDR3 has 14 amino acids. The CDR3 DNA follows: TGTGCCAGCAGAAAACAGGTGTCTAATGAAAAACTGTTTTTT. Amino acids: CASRKQVSNEKLFF.

The chain uses TRBV7-8 and TRBJ1-5; TRBD1 aligns across 11 bases. After removal of 2 bases from V and 4 bases from J, the junction contained 4 bases not matched to a gene. Germline lookup yields CDR1 SGHVS and CDR2 FQNEAQ. The CDR3 runs to 16 residues. CDR3 sequence: CASSLLDRGLNQPQHF. CDR3 bases: TGTGCCAGCAGCTTACTGGACAGGGGGCTTAATCAGCCCCAGCATTTT.

In nucleotides, the CDR3 is TGTGCCAGTATCGACAGGGCTGGGGCCAACGTCCTGACTTTC. Encoded protein: CASIDRAGANVLTF. The J gene is TRBJ2-6, the V gene TRBV19, with TRBD1 matching 7 bases. Unmatched junction bases numbered 2, after V lost 7 bases and J lost 2 bases. The CDR3 sequence is 14 residues long. Germline values: CDR1 LNHDA, CDR2 SQIVND (reference sequence).

The gene calls are TRBV10-2 and TRBJ2-7; D uncertain. This CDR3 is built from 11 residues. Germline values: CDR1 WSHSY, CDR2 SAAADI. Trimming pared 5 bases from V and 3 bases from J, leaving 5 bases between. The CDR3 DNA follows: TGCGCCAGCAGTTCTCGCTACGAGCAGTACTTC. Its translation is CASSSRYEQYF.

The gene calls are TRBV5-4 and TRBJ2-7; no clear D. The CDR3 has 15 residues. The germline gives CDR1 SGHNT, CDR2 YYREEE (reference sequence). Trimming took 0 bases from V and 3 from J, leaving 13 bases between them. The CDR3 is CASSLGAGPLYEQYF. The CDR3 region has the DNA TGTGCCAGCAGCTTGGGGGCAGGTCCCCTCTACGAGCAGTACTTC.

The V gene is TRBV7-2, the J gene TRBJ2-1, with a weak D call TRBD1 (7 bases). The V gene lost 4 bases and the J gene lost 7 bases, with 23 bases spanning the gap. The germline gives CDR1 SGHTA, CDR2 FQGNSA. CDR3 length: 17 amino acids. The CDR3 DNA reads TGTGCCAGCAGCTCTCTATCGACAGGGAGGCTTAGGAATGAGCAGTTCTTC. Translated: CASSSLSTGRLRNEQFF.

The V gene is TRBV28, the J gene TRBJ1-2; D ambiguous. V was pared by 3 bases and J by 8 bases, with 13 bases between. The germline V gene encodes CDR1 MDHEN and CDR2 SYDVKM. The CDR3 contains 13 residues. The CDR3 sequence is CASSFLGERGYTF. The CDR3 DNA sequence: TGTGCCAGCAGTTTTCTCGGTGAGCGAGGCTACACCTTC.

The rearrangement joins TRBV7-2 to TRBJ2-5, with D perhaps matching TRBD1 (5 bases). V lost 4 bases, J lost 5 bases, and 17 bases lay in between. Germline lookup yields CDR1 SGHTA and CDR2 FQGNSA. This CDR3 has 15 residues. The DNA of the CDR3 is TGTGCCAGCAGCTCCAGCCAGGGCTTTTTCGAGACCCAGTACTTC. Protein product: CASSSSQGFFETQYF.

This clone occurred once. V is TRBV5-5 and J is TRBJ2-3, with 7 nucleotides matching TRBD1. The CDR3 is 16 residues long. With V trimmed by 4 bases and J by 8 bases, 16 bases remained unmatched. Germline CDR1 reads SGHKS; CDR2 reads YYEKEE (reference sequence). As DNA, the CDR3 is TGTGCCAGCAGCGACCGGGGACAGATCCAAATTGGTACGCAGTATTTT. Its translation: CASSDRGQIQIGTQYF. Looking up the rest from reference TRBV5-5 and TRBJ2-3 gives the full variable domain: DAGVTQSPTHLIKTRGQQVTLRCSPISGHKSVSWYQQVLGQGPQFIFQYYEKEERGRGNFPDRFSARQFPNYSSELNVNALLLGDSALYLCASSDRGQIQIGTQYFGPGTRLTVL.